Listed below are T cell receptor beta chains from one sample, sequenced in a study of blood T cell repertoires in COVID-19. Sequencing used immunoSEQ multiplex PCR; TCRdb keeps in-frame clones, though not all of them. The table has over 150,000 clones, 85% seen once. The sample taken for sequencing was peripheral blood. These TCRs come from a woman aged 80 or older with COVID-19, enrolled during active disease. Each CDR3 is given with its conserved first and last residue. D genes are given only for firm matches. Only part of the rows carry a size: once, few, many, or a class if the clone is expanded.

>once|TRBV14|.|TRBJ2-6
CASSQGTALANVLTF
TGTGCCAGCAGCCAAGGGACAGCTTTGGCCAACGTCCTGACTTTC
>.|TRBV5-1|.|TRBJ2-1
CASSLVLSFGNEQFF
TGCGCCAGCAGCTTGGTACTTTCTTTCGGGAATGAGCAGTTCTTC
>once|TRBV7-6|.|TRBJ2-5
CASSLMSAGLQETQYF
TGTGCCAGCAGCTTAATGAGCGCGGGCCTTCAAGAGACCCAGTACTTC
>.|TRBV2|TRBD2|TRBJ2-1
CASRLFGAGDEQFF
TGTGCCAGCAGACTCTTCGGGGCGGGGGATGAGCAGTTCTTC
>few|TRBV19|.|TRBJ1-5
CASSKQGIQPQHF
TGTGCCAGTAGTAAGCAGGGTATTCAGCCCCAGCATTTT
>.|TRBV3-1/TRBV3-2|.|TRBJ1-1
CASSQNLLSTNTEAFF
TGTGCCAGCAGCCAAAACCTCCTAAGTACGAACACTGAAGCTTTCTTT
>.|TRBV6-5|.|TRBJ1-2
CASHVEGSYGYTF
TGTGCCAGCCATGTGGAGGGGAGCTATGGCTACACCTTC
>.|TRBV7-3|TRBD1|TRBJ1-2
CASSRGQGVGYTF
TGTGCCAGCAGCAGAGGACAGGGGGTCGGCTACACCTTC
>.|TRBV24-1|.|TRBJ2-2
CATSDSPAGGGELFF
TGTGCCACCAGTGATTCCCCCGCCGGTGGCGGGGAGCTGTTTTTT
>once|TRBV7-3|.|TRBJ2-3
CASSPYPGDTQYF
TGTGCCAGCAGTCCGTACCCGGGAGATACGCAGTATTTT
>.|TRBV10-3|.|TRBJ1-6
CAISEQGWNSPLHF
TGTGCCATCAGTGAGCAGGGCTGGAACTCACCCCTCCACTTT
>once|TRBV7-9|.|TRBJ1-1
CASSKFRGVNTEAFF
TGTGCCAGCAGCAAGTTCAGGGGTGTAAACACTGAAGCTTTCTTT
>.|TRBV6-2/TRBV6-3|TRBD2|TRBJ2-5
CASSYGTSGGSGETQYF
TGTGCCAGCAGTTACGGGACTAGCGGGGGGTCCGGGGAGACCCAGTACTTC
>.|TRBV5-1|TRBD1|TRBJ1-2
CASSLAMGQGGGYTF
TGCGCCAGCAGCTTGGCCATGGGACAGGGAGGTGGCTACACCTTC
>.|TRBV5-1|.|TRBJ1-2
CASSLAAGENGYTF
TGCGCCAGCAGCTTGGCGGCAGGGGAGAATGGCTACACCTTC
>.|TRBV28|TRBD1|TRBJ1-5
CASSFRLGQGDQPQHF
TGTGCCAGCAGTTTCCGGCTGGGACAGGGAGATCAGCCCCAGCATTTT
>.|TRBV28|TRBD1|TRBJ1-6
CASSLRGQGGSPLHF
TGTGCCAGCAGTTTACGTGGGCAGGGGGGTTCACCCCTCCACTTT
>.|TRBV5-1|.|TRBJ2-7
CASSLEGRGTYEQYF
TGCGCCAGCAGCTTGGAAGGCCGAGGTACCTACGAGCAGTACTTC
>.|TRBV11-2|TRBD1|TRBJ1-6
CASSTRTGVSSPLHF
TGTGCCAGCAGCACCCGGACAGGGGTTAGCTCACCCCTCCACTTT
>.|TRBV2|.|TRBJ1-2
CASSEAPNYGYTF
TGTGCCAGCAGTGAAGCTCCGAACTATGGCTACACCTTC
>.|TRBV19|TRBD1|TRBJ1-5
CASSSQGAEDQPQHF
TGTGCCAGTAGTTCCCAGGGGGCGGAGGATCAGCCCCAGCATTTT
>.|TRBV3-1/TRBV3-2|.|TRBJ2-5
CASSQTSQETQYF
TGTGCCAGCAGCCAGACTAGCCAAGAGACCCAGTACTTC
>.|TRBV19|TRBD1|TRBJ2-2
CASRTGAGYGELFF
TGTGCCAGTCGAACAGGGGCCGGTTACGGGGAGCTGTTTTTT
>.|TRBV19|.|TRBJ1-5
CASSIHEAGQPQHF
TGTGCCAGTAGTATCCATGAGGCAGGGCAGCCCCAGCATTTT
>.|TRBV5-1|TRBD1|TRBJ1-4
CASTAGQGRFGSEKLFF
TGCGCCAGCACCGCGGGACAGGGTCGATTCGGGTCTGAAAAACTGTTTTTT
>.|TRBV9|.|TRBJ1-4
CASSVGHRVNEKLFF
TGTGCCAGCAGCGTAGGACACAGGGTAAATGAAAAACTGTTTTTT
>.|TRBV5-1|TRBD1|TRBJ1-1
CASSFGTAQMNTEAFF
TGCGCCAGCAGCTTCGGGACAGCCCAAATGAACACTGAAGCTTTCTTT
>.|TRBV5-1|.|TRBJ1-1
CASSSRQNMNTEAFF
TGCGCCAGCAGCTCACGACAGAACATGAACACTGAAGCTTTCTTT
>.|TRBV5-4|TRBD1|TRBJ2-1
CASSLQGAEGEQFF
TGTGCCAGCAGCTTGCAGGGGGCGGAGGGTGAGCAGTTCTTC
>.|TRBV18|TRBD1|TRBJ1-3
CASSPTGESSGNTIYF
TGTGCCAGCTCACCAACAGGGGAAAGCTCTGGAAACACCATATATTTT
>.|TRBV7-8|TRBD2|TRBJ2-1
CASSWPLAGVGNEQFF
TGTGCCAGCAGCTGGCCACTAGCGGGGGTCGGGAATGAGCAGTTCTTC
>.|TRBV12-3/TRBV12-4|.|TRBJ2-7
CASSTRRGQQYF
TGTGCCAGCAGTACCCGCCGCGGCCAGCAGTACTTC
>.|TRBV5-1|.|TRBJ2-7
CASSSSTTGAVAEQYF
TGCGCCAGCAGCTCTTCTACGACAGGCGCGGTCGCCGAGCAGTACTTC
>.|TRBV9|TRBD2|TRBJ2-7
CASSVGLAGSYEQYF
TGTGCCAGCAGCGTAGGACTAGCCGGCTCCTACGAGCAGTACTTC
>.|TRBV6-1|.|TRBJ1-3
CASSGQNRLSGNTIYF
TGTGCCAGCAGTGGACAGAATCGGCTTTCTGGAAACACCATATATTTT
>.|TRBV5-1|TRBD2|TRBJ2-5
CASSLGLAGERETQYF
TGCGCCAGCAGCTTGGGACTAGCGGGGGAGAGGGAGACCCAGTACTTC
>.|TRBV5-4|TRBD1|TRBJ1-2
CASSPGPSGGHYGYTF
TGTGCCAGCAGCCCCGGGCCCTCAGGGGGCCACTATGGCTACACCTTC
>few|TRBV29-1|TRBD1|TRBJ1-1
CSVSRTGMNTEAFF
TGCAGCGTTTCCCGGACAGGTATGAACACTGAAGCTTTCTTT
>.|TRBV5-1|.|TRBJ1-2
CASSLDLSGLGGYTF
TGCGCCAGCAGCTTGGACCTTTCAGGGTTGGGGGGCTACACCTTC
>.|TRBV5-1|.|TRBJ1-3
CASSPGRQAGNTIYF
TGCGCCAGCAGCCCGGGAAGGCAGGCTGGAAACACCATATATTTT
>.|TRBV5-4|TRBD2|TRBJ2-2
CASSFAGGRGELFF
TGTGCCAGCAGCTTTGCGGGGGGACGCGGGGAGCTGTTTTTT
>once|TRBV5-1|TRBD1|TRBJ1-2
CASSQGQGGGYTF
TGCGCCAGCAGCCAAGGACAGGGAGGAGGCTACACCTTC
>.|TRBV9|TRBD2|TRBJ2-7
CASSVGSGGPGEQYF
TGTGCCAGCAGCGTAGGTAGCGGGGGGCCAGGCGAGCAGTACTTC
>.|TRBV5-8|.|TRBJ1-4
CASSSPRSGTNEKLFF
TGTGCCAGCAGCTCCCCGAGGTCCGGGACTAATGAAAAACTGTTTTTT
>.|TRBV7-9|.|TRBJ1-1
CASSETWGAEAFF
TGTGCCAGCAGCGAAACGTGGGGGGCTGAAGCTTTCTTT
>once|TRBV20-1|.|TRBJ2-7
CSAYSSAEQYF
TGCAGTGCGTACTCTAGCGCCGAGCAGTACTTC